Presented here are 30 T cell receptor beta chains from one specimen sequenced in a study of T cells in Graves' hyperthyroidism and ophthalmopathy. Using RNA transcripts as the source, TCR beta CDR3 regions were amplified. The study used the HTBI primer set for a first-round RT-PCR of the TCR CDR3. Each CDR3 protein is one row after TCRdb ran MiXCR on the multiplex PCR reads. Of a few hundred thousand distinct CDR3 sequences listed, about half are singletons. Sequencing was done on a sample of peripheral blood or thyroid tissue (not recorded which). These receptors came from an adult woman with Graves' disease, either hyperthyroidism or ophthalmopathy (not recorded which).

This chain uses TRBV7-6 with TRBJ2-3; D call uncertain. V lost 1 base and J lost 6, with 11 bases in between. CDR3 length: 14 amino acids. Germline CDR1 SGHVS, CDR2 FNYEAQ. The CDR3 nucleotides read TGTGCCAGCAGCTTAGGTGGCTCCAGGGATACGCAGTATTTT. Protein sequence: CASSLGGSRDTQYF.

In its sample, this clonotype was seen a few times. This rearrangement joins TRBV28 to TRBJ1-2; 7 nucleotides align to TRBD1. Losses at the gene ends were 7 bases for V and 2 bases for J; bases not matched to a gene: 7. Germline-derived CDR1 and CDR2 are MDHEN and SYDVKM. The CDR3 extends over 14 amino acids. The CDR3 is CASNRDSLNYGYTF. DNA of the CDR3: TGTGCCAGCAACCGGGACAGCCTAAACTATGGCTACACCTTC.

The chain is built from TRBV5-1 and TRBJ1-1; perhaps TRBD1 as D (6 bases). V lost 6 bases and J lost 5, with 20 bases in between. This CDR3 contains 15 residues. Germline V gene lookup returns CDR1 SGHRS and CDR2 YFSETQ. The CDR3 spells CASTPRGGGRTEAFF. In nucleotides, the CDR3 is TGCGCCAGCACACCCCGGGGTGGGGGCAGGACTGAAGCTTTCTTT.

This clonotype was observed many times. This chain connects TRBV15 to TRBJ2-5, with D hard to call. Germline-derived CDR1 and CDR2 are LNHNV and YYDKDF (reference sequence). Trimming removed 1 base from V and 5 bases from J, with 8 bases in between. The CDR3 is made up of 13 amino acids. CDR3 amino acids: CATSRGGFETQYF. As DNA, the CDR3 is TGTGCCACCAGCAGAGGGGGATTTGAGACCCAGTACTTC.

The chain combines TRBV28 with TRBJ2-7, with TRBD1 as a possible D gene (5 bases). Germline loops: CDR1 MDHEN, CDR2 SYDVKM. Trimming left V 8 bases short and J 3 bases short, with 20 bases between. This CDR3 is built from 15 residues. The DNA for the CDR3 is TGTGCCAGCCGCAAAGTCATAGCAGGGCTCTACGAGCAGTACTTC. Protein sequence: CASRKVIAGLYEQYF.

In its sample, this clonotype was seen a few times. This chain uses TRBV25-1 with TRBJ2-7, with a possible D match to TRBD1 (8 bases). The germline gives CDR1 MGHDK, CDR2 SYGVNS. V lost 1 base and J lost 6, with 19 bases in between. CDR3 length equals 16 residues. CDR3 bases: TGTGCCAGCAGTGAATCTGGGGGGGGACAGGCCATCGAGCAGTACTTC. This gives the protein CASSESGGGQAIEQYF.

Ten or more counts support this clonotype. V usage is TRBV5-4 and J usage is TRBJ2-2; the D gene is possibly TRBD2 (5 bases). The V gene's germline CDR1 is SGHNT and CDR2 YYREEE (reference sequence). V gave up 0 bases and J gave up 7 bases, with 7 bases separating them. The CDR3 sequence is 13 residues long. In DNA, the CDR3 is TGTGCCAGCAGCTTGGGAGGGTTCGGGGAGCTGTTTTTT. This translates into CASSLGGFGELFF.

This clonotype has a single count. This likely comes from a read error, as the CDR3 has no conserved phenylalanine or tryptophan at its end. It is unclear where the CDR3 begins or ends on the DNA, so no DNA is shown, and the CDR3 is as TCRdb lists it. The rearrangement joins TRBV2 to TRBJ2-2; the D call of TRBD2 is as the table states it, not checked on the DNA. The CDR3 contains 11 residues when both ends are counted. CDR1 is SNHLY, CDR2 FYNNEI, per germline. This CDR3 reads CASSEWGLAGI.

This clonotype has a count of ten or more. The gene calls are TRBV5-1 and TRBJ2-5; D not resolved. The V and J ends lost 5 bases and 4 bases respectively, with 15 bases between them. The CDR3 has 14 residues. The germline V gene encodes CDR1 SGHRS and CDR2 YFSETQ. This CDR3 is CASRTDGFGETQYF. The CDR3 DNA follows: TGCGCCAGCAGAACAGACGGGTTTGGAGAGACCCAGTACTTC. Complete variable domain (other parts from reference TRBV5-1 and TRBJ2-5): KAGVTQTPRYLIKTRGQQVTLSCSPISGHRSVSWYQQTPGQGLQFLFEYFSETQRNKGNFPGRFSGRQFSNSRSEMNVSTLELGDSALYLCASRTDGFGETQYFGPGTRLLVL.

The rearrangement uses TRBV10-3 and TRBJ1-6; 8 bases match TRBD1. Germline assignment: CDR1 ENHRY and CDR2 SYGVKD. The CDR3 loop spans 13 amino acids. V dropped 10 bases and J dropped 11; count of bases not matched to a gene: 10. This chain's CDR3 is CASMGTGETPLHF. In nucleotides, the CDR3 is TGTGCCAGCATGGGGACAGGCGAAACACCCCTCCACTTT.

In its sample, this clonotype was seen once. The chain employs TRBV2 and TRBJ2-2, with 10 bases that match TRBD2. Unmatched junction bases numbered 2, after V lost 7 bases and J lost 3 bases. Germline loops: CDR1 SNHLY, CDR2 FYNNEI. The CDR3 covers 14 residues. CDR3 in DNA: TGTGCCAGCAAGGGACTAGCGTACACCGGGGAGCTGTTTTTT. Its protein is CASKGLAYTGELFF.

The chain employs TRBV28 and TRBJ2-7, with D uncertain. Germline values: CDR1 MDHEN, CDR2 SYDVKM. The V end was cut by 5 bases, the J end by 5 bases, with 10 bases between. This CDR3 region has 12 residues. The CDR3 sequence: CASSDLPDEQYF. CDR3 bases: TGTGCCAGCAGTGACCTCCCGGACGAGCAGTACTTC.

The V call is TRBV24-1, the J call TRBJ2-5; 10 positions match TRBD2. Looked up from germline, CDR1 is KGHDR and CDR2 is SFDVKD. The CDR3 totals 17 residues. J was trimmed by 1 base and V by 4 bases; bases with no gene match: 8. CDR3 protein: CATSDQRLAGLQETQYF. The CDR3 region has the DNA TGTGCCACCAGTGACCAAAGACTAGCGGGCCTCCAAGAGACCCAGTACTTC.

CDR3 DNA: TGCAGCGCCCTAGGCGGCAGAGGAAACTCGGAGACCCAGTACTTC. Amino acid sequence: CSALGGRGNSETQYF. The chain has TRBV29-1 and TRBJ2-5; no reliable D call. The germline gives CDR1 SQVTM, CDR2 ANQGSEA. With 7 bases removed from V and 5 bases from J, the gap between germline ends came to 23 bases. This CDR3 region has 15 residues.

This clonotype was picked up many times. This chain joins TRBV4-1 and TRBJ1-2; no clear D. In germline, CDR1 is MGHRA, CDR2 YSYEKL. The V and J ends lost 1 base and 2 bases respectively, with 8 bases between them. CDR3 length: 14 amino acids. The CDR3 loop is CASSQVPVNYGYTF. CDR3 nucleotides: TGCGCCAGCAGCCAAGTCCCCGTCAACTATGGCTACACCTTC.

This clonotype was found many times. The rearrangement joins TRBV25-1 to TRBJ1-2; D uncertain. The CDR3 runs to 13 residues. CDR1 MGHDK and CDR2 SYGVNS come from the germline V gene. Trimming cost V 4 bases and J 4 bases, with 10 bases left between them. CDR3 DNA sequence: TGTGCCAGCAGTGGGCCCACAGCCTATGGCTACACCTTC. Protein sequence: CASSGPTAYGYTF.

This clonotype was recorded at least ten times. The V and J genes are TRBV7-9 and TRBJ1-1, with TRBD1 as a possible D gene (6 bases). The length of the CDR3 is 15 residues. Germline loops: CDR1 SEHNR, CDR2 FQNEAQ (reference sequence). Trimming removed 3 bases from V and 3 bases from J, with 14 bases in between. The CDR3 nucleotides are TGTGCCAGCAGCTTCTTGGGGCAGGGGTACACTGAAGCTTTCTTT. Translating gives CASSFLGQGYTEAFF.

In its sample, this clonotype was seen many times. The chain has TRBV10-2 and TRBJ2-7; TRBD2 agrees at 8 bases. The CDR3 is 13 amino acids. V lost 7 bases to trimming and J lost 7 bases; unmatched junction nucleotides: 9. Germline-derived CDR1 and CDR2 are WSHSY and SAAADI. CDR3 protein: CASKGSGNREQYF. Written as DNA, the CDR3 is TGCGCCAGCAAGGGTAGCGGGAATCGTGAGCAGTACTTC.

Many counts were recorded for this clonotype. The J gene is TRBJ1-1, the V gene TRBV11-2; D is unclear. CDR3 size: 11 residues. The germline V gene encodes CDR1 SGHAT and CDR2 FQNNGV. Trimming left V 1 base short and J 11 bases short, with 8 bases between. CDR3 nucleotide sequence: TGTGCCAGCAGCTTAGTAGAAACGGCTTTCTTT. Its protein product is CASSLVETAFF. Full variable domain (outside the CDR3, taken from reference TRBV11-2 and TRBJ1-1): EAGVAQSPRYKIIEKRQSVAFWCNPISGHATLYWYQQILGQGPKLLIQFQNNGVVDDSQLPKDRFSAERLKGVDSTLKIQPAKLEDSAVYLCASSLVETAFFGQGTRLTVV.

This clonotype was seen many times. The CDR3 reads CASNSHAGLVGETQYF. CDR3 sequence (DNA): TGTGCCAGCAATTCCCACGCGGGACTAGTTGGGGAGACCCAGTACTTC. The chain combines TRBV12-3 or TRBV12-4 with TRBJ2-5; 8 nucleotides match TRBD2. After removal of 7 bases from V and 5 bases from J, the junction contained 15 bases not matched to a gene. This CDR3 has 16 amino acids.

This clonotype has more than one count but fewer than ten. The CDR3 reads CAISEHRQDNQPQHF. In DNA, the CDR3 is TGTGCCATCAGTGAGCATCGACAGGACAATCAGCCCCAGCATTTT. The chain has TRBV10-3 and TRBJ1-5; D is perhaps TRBD1 (6 bases). This CDR3 contains 15 residues. The germline V gene encodes CDR1 ENHRY and CDR2 SYGVKD. Trimming shortened V by 2 bases and J by 3 bases, and 11 bases separated the two germline ends.

The chain carries TRBV4-1 and TRBJ1-3; D remains ambiguous. V dropped 6 bases and J dropped 2 bases, with 14 bases sitting between them. The CDR3 covers 15 residues. Germline assignment: CDR1 MGHRA and CDR2 YSYEKL. The chain's CDR3 is CASSPISWPGNTIYF. The CDR3 DNA is TGCGCCAGCAGTCCTATTAGTTGGCCTGGAAACACCATATATTTT.

This clonotype was seen just once. The chain joins TRBV29-1 to TRBJ2-7; TRBD1 matches at 7 bases. The CDR3 has 13 amino acids. Trimming removed 6 bases from V and 3 bases from J; junction bases left unmatched: 8. Per the germline V gene, CDR1 is SQVTM and CDR2 is ANQGSEA. The DNA of the CDR3 is TGCAGCGTCGTCACCCGACAGGGCTACGAGCAGTACTTC. This codes for CSVVTRQGYEQYF.

Many counts were recorded for this clonotype. The V and J genes are TRBV4-1 and TRBJ1-5; D is ambiguous. Germline V gives CDR1 MGHRA, CDR2 YSYEKL. The CDR3 runs 13 residues. V was trimmed by 11 bases and J by 2 bases, leaving 13 bases between them. CDR3 in DNA: TGCGCCTCTGGCACATTTGGCAATCAGCCCCAGCATTTT. Its translation is CASGTFGNQPQHF.

The chain uses TRBV29-1 and TRBJ2-5; possible D gene TRBD1, 5 bases. Germline CDR1 and CDR2: SQVTM and ANQGSEA. The CDR3 totals 13 residues. The CDR3 reads CSAAKPTEETQYF. CDR3 coding DNA: TGCAGTGCTGCAAAGCCGACAGAAGAGACCCAGTACTTC.

The table lists this clonotype with many counts. This chain links TRBV11-2 with TRBJ1-1, with D unresolved. With 2 bases removed from V and 0 bases from J, the gap between germline ends came to 7 bases. CDR1 and CDR2 (germline): SGHAT, FQNNGV. The CDR3 contains 14 residues. This chain's CDR3 is CASSLPLMNTEAFF. CDR3 coding DNA: TGTGCCAGCAGCTTACCCCTAATGAACACTGAAGCTTTCTTT.

The chain uses TRBV20-1 and TRBJ1-1; D is possibly TRBD1 (6 bases). The V end was cut by 3 bases, the J end by 11 bases, with 16 bases between. Germline values: CDR1 DFQATT, CDR2 SNEGSKA (reference sequence). The length of the CDR3 is 12 residues. The chain's CDR3 is CSASLRTGRAFF. CDR3 nucleotide sequence: TGCAGTGCTAGTCTCCGCACAGGGCGGGCTTTCTTT.

The chain employs TRBV12-3 or TRBV12-4 and TRBJ1-5; 7 bases are a match to TRBD1. The CDR3 spans 15 residues. Trimming cost V 6 bases and J 2 bases; bases outside gene matches: 7. The CDR3 loop is CASRDRQGGNQPQHF. The DNA for the CDR3 is TGTGCCAGCAGGGATCGACAGGGTGGCAATCAGCCCCAGCATTTT.

This chain joins TRBV5-1 and TRBJ2-6, with D possibly being TRBD2 (5 bases). Trimming removed 5 bases at V and 10 bases at J, with 25 bases between. Germline-derived CDR1 and CDR2 are SGHRS and YFSETQ. There are 17 residues in the CDR3. The DNA for the CDR3 is TGCGCCAGCAGATCCTCAGGAAACACCGGGGAGCTTAACGTCCTGACTTTC. It codes for CASRSSGNTGELNVLTF.

This clonotype was picked up one time. The chain employs TRBV11-1 and TRBJ2-7; D possibly corresponds to TRBD1 (5 bases). V was trimmed by 1 base and J by 6 bases, leaving 7 bases between them. Germline V gives CDR1 SGHAT, CDR2 FQDESV (reference sequence). The CDR3 loop spans 12 amino acids. In DNA form, the CDR3 reads TGTGCCAGCAGCTTAGGCAGGGCCGAGCAGTACTTC. Amino acids: CASSLGRAEQYF.